These 20 T cell receptor beta chains share one sample of origin, sequenced in a study of blood T cell repertoires in COVID-19 (dated by TCRdb to the early 2020s). Libraries were prepared through the immunoSEQ multiplex PCR assay. What TCRdb holds here is the immuneACCESS table cut down to in-frame rearrangements. Part of the clones is not present; checked against another copy, under half of the missing clones reflect an unresolved V gene, and the others are unexplained. The table for this sample lists roughly 63,000 clones; approximately 92% of them were counted only once. The leading ten clones occupy under 3% of the sample. Material: peripheral blood. These receptors all come from a man aged 45-65 years with acute or convalescent COVID-19.

V is TRBV28 and J is TRBJ2-7; D unclear. V was pared by 5 bases and J by 5 bases, with 16 bases between. There are 14 residues in the CDR3. Germline V gene lookup returns CDR1 MDHEN and CDR2 SYDVKM. The CDR3 reads CASSTPQLTHEQYF. CDR3 sequence (DNA): TGTGCCAGCAGTACCCCGCAGTTAACCCACGAGCAGTACTTC.

V and J are TRBV4-3 and TRBJ1-1; 8 positions agree with TRBD1. CDR1 LGHNA and CDR2 YSLEER come from the germline V gene. Trimming cost V 3 bases and J 0 bases; bases outside gene matches: 12. CDR3 length: 18 residues. CDR3 coding DNA: TGCGCCAGCAGCCAGGGAATCGGGACAGGAGCCTTGAACACTGAAGCTTTCTTT. It encodes CASSQGIGTGALNTEAFF.

V and J are TRBV6-6 and TRBJ2-7; the D gene is possibly TRBD1 (6 bases). The germline V and J ends were trimmed by 5 bases and 1 base, with 9 bases remaining between them. CDR3 length equals 13 residues. CDR1 MNHNY and CDR2 SVGAGI come from the germline V gene (reference sequence). The CDR3 DNA reads as TGTGCCAGCAGTATAGGACAGTCCTACGAGCAGTACTTC. This gives the protein CASSIGQSYEQYF.

The rearrangement uses TRBV5-1 and TRBJ2-4; 10 nucleotides line up with TRBD2. The V segment lost 4 bases and the J segment 9 bases; nucleotides outside the gene matches: 10. The CDR3 loop spans 15 amino acids. The germline V gene encodes CDR1 SGHRS and CDR2 YFSETQ. The CDR3 region has the DNA TGCGCCAGCAGCCCGCTAGCGGGAGAGGACAGCATTCAGTACTTC. Protein: CASSPLAGEDSIQYF.

V and J are TRBV5-1 and TRBJ2-2, with D possibly matching TRBD2 (5 bases). V lost 0 bases and J 6 bases, leaving 9 bases between the germline ends. CDR3 length equals 14 residues. Looked up from germline, CDR1 is SGHRS and CDR2 is YFSETQ. In nucleotides, the CDR3 is TGCGCCAGCAGCTTGGGGACTTGGGCCGGGGAGCTGTTTTTT. It translates to CASSLGTWAGELFF.

V is TRBV30 and J is TRBJ2-1, with D maybe TRBD2 (5 bases). This CDR3 is 13 amino acids long. The germline V gene encodes CDR1 GTSNPN and CDR2 SVGIG (reference sequence). V lost 3 bases to trimming and J lost 4 bases, with 10 bases between them. CDR3 nucleotides: TGTGCCTGGAGGCTGGAGCGGTACAATGAGCAGTTCTTC. This encodes CAWRLERYNEQFF.

The chain is built from TRBV10-3 and TRBJ2-3; no definite D call. V lost 4 bases and J 0 bases, leaving 11 bases between the germline ends. The CDR3 loop spans 15 amino acids. Germline CDR1 is ENHRY and CDR2 is SYGVKD. CDR3 nucleotides: TGTGCCATCAGTGGCAAAGCCTCTAGCACAGATACGCAGTATTTT. This sequence encodes CAISGKASSTDTQYF.

This clone has just one count. The gene calls are TRBV24-1 and TRBJ2-5; TRBD1 aligns across 7 bases. The CDR3 runs 16 residues. Germline loops: CDR1 KGHDR, CDR2 SFDVKD. V shed 3 bases, J shed 3 bases, and the junction held 9 bases outside the gene matches. The CDR3 DNA follows: TGTGCCACCAGTGATCTTGCCCTGACAGGGAAAGAGACCCAGTACTTC. Its translation: CATSDLALTGKETQYF.

CDR3: CASSYSSGSTDTQYF. CDR3 nucleotide sequence: TGTGCCAGCAGTTACTCCAGCGGCAGCACAGATACGCAGTATTTT. The gene calls are TRBV6-5 and TRBJ2-3; the D gene is possibly TRBD2 (5 bases). CDR1 is MNHEY and CDR2 is SVGAGI in the germline V gene. The CDR3 runs 15 residues. The V and J ends lost 0 bases and 0 bases respectively, with 7 bases between them.

The J gene is TRBJ2-5, the V gene TRBV28; TRBD2 matches at 7 bases. The ends lost 3 bases at V and 5 bases at J; junction bases unmatched: 3. The V gene's germline CDR1 is MDHEN and CDR2 SYDVKM. CDR3 length: 13 residues. The CDR3 DNA sequence: TGTGCCAGCAGTTTTTCCGGGGGGGAGACCCAGTACTTC. Translating it yields CASSFSGGETQYF.

The rearrangement links TRBV6-5 to TRBJ2-1; D not resolved. CDR3 length: 13 residues. The V and J ends lost 6 bases and 9 bases respectively, with 15 bases between them. Per germline, CDR1 MNHEY and CDR2 SVGAGI. Here the CDR3 reads CASRLRLAGEQFF. The CDR3 bases are TGTGCCAGCAGGCTCCGTTTGGCTGGTGAGCAGTTCTTC.

The gene calls are TRBV27 and TRBJ2-3; D gene unclear. This CDR3 contains 13 residues. The germline gives CDR1 MNHEY, CDR2 SMNVEV (reference sequence). Trimming pared 4 bases from V and 3 bases from J, leaving 8 bases between. The CDR3 loop is CASSSPRTDTQYF. In nucleotides, the CDR3 is TGTGCCAGCAGTTCCCCCCGTACAGATACGCAGTATTTT.

The genes are TRBV5-1 and TRBJ2-5; 8 bases agree with TRBD1. V lost 4 bases and J lost 1; bases outside the gene matches: 3. Germline V gene sequence: CDR1 SGHRS, CDR2 YFSETQ. CDR3 length equals 14 residues. CDR3 DNA sequence: TGCGCCAGCAGCCCCGGACAGGGCCAAGAGACCCAGTACTTC. It encodes CASSPGQGQETQYF. The whole variable domain, remainder taken from reference TRBV5-1 and TRBJ2-5, is KAGVTQTPRYLIKTRGQQVTLSCSPISGHRSVSWYQQTPGQGLQFLFEYFSETQRNKGNFPGRFSGRQFSNSRSEMNVSTLELGDSALYLCASSPGQGQETQYFGPGTRLLVL.

CDR3 protein: CASSEKGTGGSKLFF. CDR3 bases: TGTGCCAGCAGTGAAAAGGGGACAGGGGGTTCAAAACTGTTTTTT. The chain employs TRBV6-1 and TRBJ1-4; 11 nucleotides line up with TRBD1. Germline CDR1 and CDR2: MNHNS and SASEGT. The CDR3 spans 15 residues. Trimming removed 2 bases from V and 10 bases from J; junction bases left unmatched: 6.

CDR3 sequence reads: CASSSYRGFNEQFF. In nucleotides, the CDR3 is TGTGCCAGCAGTTCCTACAGGGGGTTCAATGAGCAGTTCTTC. The chain joins TRBV28 to TRBJ2-1; TRBD1 matches at 8 bases. With V trimmed by 4 bases and J by 6 bases, 5 bases remained unmatched. The CDR3 length is 14 residues. CDR1 is MDHEN and CDR2 is SYDVKM in the germline V gene.

V is TRBV4-1 and J is TRBJ1-4, with a possible D match to TRBD1 (5 bases). The V and J ends lost 0 bases and 6 bases respectively, with 14 bases between them. Germline-derived CDR1 and CDR2 are MGHRA and YSYEKL. The CDR3 is 16 amino acids. CDR3 loop: CASSQDRQGGDEKLFF. CDR3 coding DNA: TGCGCCAGCAGCCAAGATCGCCAGGGCGGAGATGAAAAACTGTTTTTT.

The chain combines TRBV2 with TRBJ1-4, with TRBD1 matching 9 bases. This CDR3 has 15 residues. The germline gives CDR1 SNHLY, CDR2 FYNNEI. J gave up 2 bases and V 4 bases, and 2 bases lay outside the gene matches. The CDR3 reads CASSAQGATNEKLFF. The CDR3 nucleotides are TGTGCCAGCAGTGCACAGGGGGCTACTAATGAAAAACTGTTTTTT. Drawing the rest from reference TRBV2 and TRBJ1-4, the complete variable domain is EPEVTQTPSHQVTQMGQEVILRCVPISNHLYFYWYRQILGQKVEFLVSFYNNEISEKSEIFDDQFSVERPDGSNFTLKIRSTKLEDSAMYFCASSAQGATNEKLFFGSGTQLSVL.

This clone was detected only once. CDR3 DNA: TGTGCCAGCAGCCAAGGCAGGGGAGGCAATCAGCCCCAGCATTTT. Translating it yields CASSQGRGGNQPQHF. The chain employs TRBV3-1 (or the pseudogene TRBV3-2) and TRBJ1-5; possibly TRBD1 for D (6 bases). The CDR3 spans 15 residues. V gave up 1 base and J gave up 2 bases, with 9 bases separating them. CDR1 is LGHDT, CDR2 YNNKEL, per germline (reference sequence).

The V and J genes are TRBV6-5 and TRBJ1-1; D might be TRBD1 (5 bases). Trimming left V 3 bases short and J 7 bases short, with 15 bases between. The CDR3 sequence is 14 residues long. Looked up from germline, CDR1 is MNHEY and CDR2 is SVGAGI. Written as DNA, the CDR3 is TGTGCCAGCAGTTATAGCCAGGGACTAAATGAAGCTTTCTTT. Amino acid sequence: CASSYSQGLNEAFF.

The V and J genes are TRBV27 and TRBJ2-2; D is unclear. Trimming removed 6 bases from V and 2 bases from J, with 4 bases in between. This CDR3 has 12 residues. Germline-derived CDR1 and CDR2 are MNHEY and SMNVEV (reference sequence). The CDR3 DNA reads TGTGCCAGCAGCCCTAACACCGGGGAGCTGTTTTTT. This sequence encodes CASSPNTGELFF.